This TCR beta chain originates from a study of CD8+ T cells in alopecia areata. This CDR3 is 11 amino acids long. The V gene's germline CDR1 is SGDLS and CDR2 YYNGEE. Deletions cut 0 bases from V and 5 bases from J, with 2 bases between. Extracted from the samples, RNA was reverse transcribed into cDNA to serve as the sequencing template. Sequencing was performed with immunoSEQ multiplex PCR; in TCRdb, only in-frame clones are kept and a portion is missing. Of around 140,000 clones listed, 51% are singletons. This clonotype was obtained from a human donor with alopecia areata. The V and J genes are TRBV9 and TRBJ2-5; D is uncertain. This material consisted of CD4+ T cells sorted from blood, taken at week 0. CDR3 sequence: CASSVAETQYF. CDR3 in DNA: TGTGCCAGCAGCGTAGCGGAGACCCAGTACTTC.